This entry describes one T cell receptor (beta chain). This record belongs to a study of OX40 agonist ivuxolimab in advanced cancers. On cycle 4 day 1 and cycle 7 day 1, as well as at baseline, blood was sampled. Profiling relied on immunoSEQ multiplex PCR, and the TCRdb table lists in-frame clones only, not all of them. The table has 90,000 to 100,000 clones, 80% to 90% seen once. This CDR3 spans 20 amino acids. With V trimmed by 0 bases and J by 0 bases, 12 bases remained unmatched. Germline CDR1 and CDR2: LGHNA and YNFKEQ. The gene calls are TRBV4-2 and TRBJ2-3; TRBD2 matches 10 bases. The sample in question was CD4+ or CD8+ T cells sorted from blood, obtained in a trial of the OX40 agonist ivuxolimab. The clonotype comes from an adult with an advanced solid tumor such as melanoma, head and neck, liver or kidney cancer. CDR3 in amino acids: CASSQDPYSGRAASTDTQYF. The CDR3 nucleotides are TGTGCCAGCAGCCAAGACCCTTACAGCGGGAGGGCGGCTAGCACAGATACGCAGTATTTT.